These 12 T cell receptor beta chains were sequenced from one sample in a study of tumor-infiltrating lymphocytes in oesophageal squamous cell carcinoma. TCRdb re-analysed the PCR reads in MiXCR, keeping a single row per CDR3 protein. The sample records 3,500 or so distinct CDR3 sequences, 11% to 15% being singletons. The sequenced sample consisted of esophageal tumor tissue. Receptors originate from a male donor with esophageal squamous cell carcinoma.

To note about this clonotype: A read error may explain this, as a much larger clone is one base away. The CDR3 DNA follows: TGTGCCAGCAGAGGACTCCGGGCTTACAATGAGCAGTACTTC. Protein sequence: CASRGLRAYNEQYF. The V and J genes are TRBV12-3 or TRBV12-4 and TRBJ2-5, with D maybe TRBD2 (5 bases). Trimming removed 6 bases from V and 11 bases from J, with 22 bases in between. The CDR3 runs to 14 residues.

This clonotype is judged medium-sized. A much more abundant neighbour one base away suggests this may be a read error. CDR3 coding DNA: TGTGCCAGCAGCTTAGGTCCGGGGACGGATGAGCAGTACTTC. This translates into CASSLGPGTDEQYF. This chain uses TRBV7-2 with TRBJ2-7; D possibly uses TRBD1 or TRBD2 (5 bases each). The CDR3 loop spans 14 amino acids. The ends were cut back, 1 base at V and 7 bases at J, with 14 bases in the middle. Germline loops: CDR1 SGHTA, CDR2 FQGNSA.

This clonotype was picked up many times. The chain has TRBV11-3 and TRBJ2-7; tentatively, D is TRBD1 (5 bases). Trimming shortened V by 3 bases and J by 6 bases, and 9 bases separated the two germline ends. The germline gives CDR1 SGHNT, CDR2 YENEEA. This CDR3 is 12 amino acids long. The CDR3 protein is CASSFDSFEQYF. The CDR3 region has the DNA TGTGCCAGCAGCTTCGACAGTTTCGAGCAGTACTTC.

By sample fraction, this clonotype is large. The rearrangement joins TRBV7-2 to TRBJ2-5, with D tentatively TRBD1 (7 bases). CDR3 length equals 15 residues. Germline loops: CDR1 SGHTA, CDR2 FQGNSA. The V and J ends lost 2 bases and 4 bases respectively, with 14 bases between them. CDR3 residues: CASSLRQGGVETQYF. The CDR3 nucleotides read TGTGCCAGCAGCTTAAGACAGGGAGGTGTAGAGACCCAGTACTTC. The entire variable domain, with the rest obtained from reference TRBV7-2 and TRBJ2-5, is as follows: GAGVSQSPSNKVTEKGKDVELRCDPISGHTALYWYRQSLGQGLEFLIYFQGNSAPDKSGLPSDRFSAERTGGSVSTLTIQRTQQEDSAVYLCASSLRQGGVETQYFGPGTRLLVL.

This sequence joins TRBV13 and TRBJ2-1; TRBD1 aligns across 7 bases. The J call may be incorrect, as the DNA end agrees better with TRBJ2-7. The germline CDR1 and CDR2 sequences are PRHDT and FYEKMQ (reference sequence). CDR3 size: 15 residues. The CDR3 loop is CASSPRTGNYYEQYF. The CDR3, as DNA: TGTGCCAGCAGCCCAAGGACAGGAAATTACTACGAGCAGTACTTC.

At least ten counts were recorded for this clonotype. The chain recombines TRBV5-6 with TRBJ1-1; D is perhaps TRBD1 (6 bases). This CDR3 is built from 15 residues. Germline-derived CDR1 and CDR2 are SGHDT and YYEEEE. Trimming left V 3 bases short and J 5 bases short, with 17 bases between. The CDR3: CASSYGTGLGTEAFF. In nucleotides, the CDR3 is TGTGCCAGCAGCTACGGAACAGGGCTCGGTACTGAAGCTTTCTTT.

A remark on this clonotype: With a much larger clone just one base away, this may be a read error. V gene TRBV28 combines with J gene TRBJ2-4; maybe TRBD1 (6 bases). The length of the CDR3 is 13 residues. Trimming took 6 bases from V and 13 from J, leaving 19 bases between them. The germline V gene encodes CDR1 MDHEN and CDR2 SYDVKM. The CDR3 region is CASRLTGINEQYF. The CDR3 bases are TGTGCCAGCAGATTAACAGGGATCAATGAGCAGTACTTC.

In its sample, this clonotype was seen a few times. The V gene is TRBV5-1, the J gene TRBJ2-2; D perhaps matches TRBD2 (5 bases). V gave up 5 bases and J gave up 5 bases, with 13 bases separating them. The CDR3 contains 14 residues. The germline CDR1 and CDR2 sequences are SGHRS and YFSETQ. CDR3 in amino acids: CASRAEGVTGELFF. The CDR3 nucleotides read TGCGCCAGCAGGGCAGAGGGAGTGACCGGGGAGCTGTTTTTT. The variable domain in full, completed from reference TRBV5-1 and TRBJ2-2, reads KAGVTQTPRYLIKTRGQQVTLSCSPISGHRSVSWYQQTPGQGLQFLFEYFSETQRNKGNFPGRFSGRQFSNSRSEMNVSTLELGDSALYLCASRAEGVTGELFFGEGSRLTVL.

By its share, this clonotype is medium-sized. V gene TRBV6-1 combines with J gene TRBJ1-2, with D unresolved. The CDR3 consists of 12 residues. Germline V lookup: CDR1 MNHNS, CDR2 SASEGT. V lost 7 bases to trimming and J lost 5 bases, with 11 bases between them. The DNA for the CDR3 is TGTGCCAGCACCCAGGAAGGTTATGGCTACACCTTC. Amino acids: CASTQEGYGYTF.

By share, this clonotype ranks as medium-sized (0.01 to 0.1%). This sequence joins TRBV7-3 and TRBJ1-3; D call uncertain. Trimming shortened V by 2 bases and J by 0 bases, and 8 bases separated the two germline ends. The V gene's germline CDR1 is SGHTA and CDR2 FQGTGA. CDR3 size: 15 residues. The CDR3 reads CASSLGPLSGNTIYF. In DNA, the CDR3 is TGTGCCAGCAGCTTAGGACCCCTCTCTGGAAACACCATATATTTT.

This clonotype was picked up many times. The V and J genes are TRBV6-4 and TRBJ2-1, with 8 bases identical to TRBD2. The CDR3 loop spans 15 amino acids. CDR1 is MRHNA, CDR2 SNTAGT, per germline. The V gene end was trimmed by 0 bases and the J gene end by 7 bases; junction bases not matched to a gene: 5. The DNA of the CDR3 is TGTGCCAGCAGTGACTCAAGCGGGGGAGGAAATGAGCAGTTCTTC. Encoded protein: CASSDSSGGGNEQFF.

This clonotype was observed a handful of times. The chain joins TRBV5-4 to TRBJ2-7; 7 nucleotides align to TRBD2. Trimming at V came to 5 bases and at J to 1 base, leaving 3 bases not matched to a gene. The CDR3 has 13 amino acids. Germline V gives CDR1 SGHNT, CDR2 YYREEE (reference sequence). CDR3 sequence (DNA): TGTGCCAGCAGACGCGGGAGTTCCTACGAGCAGTACTTC. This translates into CASRRGSSYEQYF.